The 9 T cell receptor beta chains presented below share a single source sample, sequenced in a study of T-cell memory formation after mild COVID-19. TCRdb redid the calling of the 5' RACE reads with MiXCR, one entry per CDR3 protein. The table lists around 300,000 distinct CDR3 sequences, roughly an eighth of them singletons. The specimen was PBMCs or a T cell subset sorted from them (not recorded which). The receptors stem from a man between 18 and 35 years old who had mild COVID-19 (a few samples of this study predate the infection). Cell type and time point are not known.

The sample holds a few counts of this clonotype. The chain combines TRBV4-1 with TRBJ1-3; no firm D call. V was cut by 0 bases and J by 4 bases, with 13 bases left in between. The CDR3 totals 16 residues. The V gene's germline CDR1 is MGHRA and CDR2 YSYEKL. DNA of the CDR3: TGCGCCAGCAGCCAAGAGGTCACCCTGGGAGGAAACACCATATATTTT. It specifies CASSQEVTLGGNTIYF.

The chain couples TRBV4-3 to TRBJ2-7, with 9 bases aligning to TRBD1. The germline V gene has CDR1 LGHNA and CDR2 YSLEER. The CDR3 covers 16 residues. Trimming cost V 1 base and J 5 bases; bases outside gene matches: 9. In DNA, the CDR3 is TGCGCCAGCAGCCAAGCACCGGGACAGGGTCCCCACGAGCAGTACTTC. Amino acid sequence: CASSQAPGQGPHEQYF.

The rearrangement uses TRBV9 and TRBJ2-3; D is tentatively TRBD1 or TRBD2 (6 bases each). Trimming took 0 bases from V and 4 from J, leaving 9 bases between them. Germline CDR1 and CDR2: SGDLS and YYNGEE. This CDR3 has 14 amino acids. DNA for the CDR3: TGTGCCAGCAGCGTAGTGGGGGGCCCAGATACGCAGTATTTT. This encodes CASSVVGGPDTQYF.

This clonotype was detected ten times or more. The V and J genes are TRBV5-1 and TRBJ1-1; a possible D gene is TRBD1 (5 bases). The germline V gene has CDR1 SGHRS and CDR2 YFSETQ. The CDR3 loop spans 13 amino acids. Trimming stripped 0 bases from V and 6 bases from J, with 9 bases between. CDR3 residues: CASSLDPTAEAFF. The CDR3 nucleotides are TGCGCCAGCAGCTTGGATCCGACAGCTGAAGCTTTCTTT.

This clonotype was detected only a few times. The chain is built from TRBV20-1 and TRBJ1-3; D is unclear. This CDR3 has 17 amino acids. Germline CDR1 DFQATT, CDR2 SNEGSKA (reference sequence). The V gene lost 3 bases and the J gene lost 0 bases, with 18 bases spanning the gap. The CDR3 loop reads CSASVIRGGSSGNTIYF. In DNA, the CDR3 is TGCAGTGCTAGTGTAATTCGGGGTGGCAGCTCTGGAAACACCATATATTTT.

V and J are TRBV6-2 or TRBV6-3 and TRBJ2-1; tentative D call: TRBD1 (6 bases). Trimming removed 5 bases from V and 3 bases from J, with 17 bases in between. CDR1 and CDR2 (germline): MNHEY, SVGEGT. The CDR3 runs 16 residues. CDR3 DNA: TGTGCCAGCAGTATCTCGACAGGCTTCGGCTACAATGAGCAGTTCTTC. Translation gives CASSISTGFGYNEQFF.

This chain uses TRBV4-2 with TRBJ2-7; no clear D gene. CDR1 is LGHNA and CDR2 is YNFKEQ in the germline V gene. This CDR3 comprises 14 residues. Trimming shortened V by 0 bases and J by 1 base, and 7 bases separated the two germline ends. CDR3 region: CASSQEDGSYEQYF. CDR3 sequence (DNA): TGTGCCAGCAGCCAAGAGGACGGGTCCTACGAGCAGTACTTC.

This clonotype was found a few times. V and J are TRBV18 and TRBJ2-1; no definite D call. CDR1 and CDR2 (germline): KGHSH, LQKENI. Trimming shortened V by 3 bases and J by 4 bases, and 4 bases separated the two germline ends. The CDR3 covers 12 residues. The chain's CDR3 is CASSPNYNEQFF. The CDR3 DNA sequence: TGTGCCAGCTCACCCAATTACAATGAGCAGTTCTTC.

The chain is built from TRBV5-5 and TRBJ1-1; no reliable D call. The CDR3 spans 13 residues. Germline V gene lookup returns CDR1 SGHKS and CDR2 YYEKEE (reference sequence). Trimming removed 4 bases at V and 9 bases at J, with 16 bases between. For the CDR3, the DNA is TGTGCCAGCAGCCCTACCGGACCCCGCCAAGCTTTCTTT. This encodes CASSPTGPRQAFF.